Listed below are T cell receptor beta chains from one sample, sequenced in a study of vaccination effects on CD4 cells after COVID-19. Their cognate antigens are unknown. Data came from immunoSEQ multiplex PCR; TCRdb stores just in-frame clones and leaves some out. The sample yields about 79,000 clones, roughly four fifths seen once. This specimen was CD4+ T cells from PBMCs cultured with HCoV-229E spike peptides, taken before COVID-19 vaccination. These TCRs come from a human donor who received a COVID-19 vaccine. The CDR3 runs from the conserved cysteine through the conserved F or W. Each record gives: J gene, clone size, CDR3 length, V gene, D gene, CDR3 protein, CDR3 DNA. D genes are given only for firm matches. A clone size is listed for some rows: how often the clone was seen (once, few, many), or a class if it is expanded.

j_call: TRBJ1-4
clone_size: -
cdr3_length: 15
v_call: TRBV19
d_call: TRBD1
cdr3_aa: CASSPRDRPNEKLFF
cdr3_nt: TGTGCCAGTAGTCCCCGGGACAGACCTAATGAAAAACTGTTTTTT

j_call: TRBJ1-6
clone_size: -
cdr3_length: 15
v_call: TRBV28
d_call: TRBD1
cdr3_aa: CASSSATGTNSPLHF
cdr3_nt: TGTGCCAGCAGTTCCGCGACAGGGACTAATTCACCCCTCCACTTT

j_call: TRBJ2-2
clone_size: few
cdr3_length: 15
v_call: TRBV18
d_call: -
cdr3_aa: CASSPGTANTGELFF
cdr3_nt: TGTGCCAGCTCACCCGGGACCGCGAACACCGGGGAGCTGTTTTTT

j_call: TRBJ2-3
clone_size: -
cdr3_length: 16
v_call: TRBV24-1
d_call: TRBD1
cdr3_aa: CATSIGGTGKSDTQYF
cdr3_nt: TGTGCCACCAGTATAGGAGGGACAGGGAAATCAGATACGCAGTATTTT

j_call: TRBJ2-1
clone_size: -
cdr3_length: 17
v_call: TRBV7-8
d_call: -
cdr3_aa: CASSSTTLNRVRDEQFF
cdr3_nt: TGTGCCAGCAGCTCCACAACCCTAAACAGGGTGAGGGATGAGCAGTTCTTC

j_call: TRBJ1-1
clone_size: -
cdr3_length: 14
v_call: TRBV7-8
d_call: -
cdr3_aa: CASSLALGGTEAFF
cdr3_nt: TGTGCCAGCAGCCTCGCTTTAGGGGGGACTGAAGCTTTCTTT

j_call: TRBJ2-1
clone_size: -
cdr3_length: 15
v_call: TRBV5-6
d_call: -
cdr3_aa: CASSDTGPMHNEQFF
cdr3_nt: TGTGCCAGCAGCGATACAGGGCCGATGCACAATGAGCAGTTCTTC

j_call: TRBJ1-1
clone_size: few
cdr3_length: 15
v_call: TRBV5-6
d_call: TRBD1
cdr3_aa: CASSPFSGQATEAFF
cdr3_nt: TGTGCCAGCAGCCCCTTCTCTGGACAGGCCACTGAAGCTTTCTTT

j_call: TRBJ2-3
clone_size: -
cdr3_length: 14
v_call: TRBV14
d_call: -
cdr3_aa: CASRVTENTDTQYF
cdr3_nt: TGTGCCAGCAGGGTGACAGAGAACACAGATACGCAGTATTTT

j_call: TRBJ1-5
clone_size: -
cdr3_length: 14
v_call: TRBV19
d_call: -
cdr3_aa: CASRTTGLNQPQHF
cdr3_nt: TGTGCCAGTAGAACGACGGGCCTCAATCAGCCCCAGCATTTT

j_call: TRBJ1-5
clone_size: -
cdr3_length: 15
v_call: TRBV9
d_call: -
cdr3_aa: CASSVGGQVDQPQHF
cdr3_nt: TGTGCCAGCAGCGTAGGGGGGCAGGTAGATCAGCCCCAGCATTTT

j_call: TRBJ1-5
clone_size: -
cdr3_length: 12
v_call: TRBV6-6
d_call: -
cdr3_aa: CASGRGYQPQHF
cdr3_nt: TGTGCCAGCGGCCGTGGGTACCAGCCCCAGCATTTT

j_call: TRBJ2-2
clone_size: few
cdr3_length: 11
v_call: TRBV3-1/TRBV3-2
d_call: -
cdr3_aa: CASSQVGELFF
cdr3_nt: TGTGCCAGCAGCCAAGTCGGGGAGCTGTTTTTT

j_call: TRBJ1-2
clone_size: -
cdr3_length: 13
v_call: TRBV5-1
d_call: TRBD1
cdr3_aa: CASSPQGRYGYTF
cdr3_nt: TGCGCCAGCAGCCCACAGGGGCGGTATGGCTACACCTTC

j_call: TRBJ1-1
clone_size: -
cdr3_length: 15
v_call: TRBV5-1
d_call: -
cdr3_aa: CASSLDGQGNTEAFF
cdr3_nt: TGCGCCAGCAGCTTGGATGGGCAGGGGAACACTGAAGCTTTCTTT

j_call: TRBJ1-5
clone_size: -
cdr3_length: 16
v_call: TRBV4-1
d_call: TRBD1
cdr3_aa: CASSQEGQGSNQPQHF
cdr3_nt: TGCGCCAGCAGCCAAGAAGGACAGGGCAGCAATCAGCCCCAGCATTTT

j_call: TRBJ1-2
clone_size: -
cdr3_length: 13
v_call: TRBV6-2/TRBV6-3
d_call: -
cdr3_aa: CASSYLGNYGYTF
cdr3_nt: TGTGCCAGCAGTTACCTGGGGAACTATGGCTACACCTTC

j_call: TRBJ1-1
clone_size: many
cdr3_length: 11
v_call: TRBV12-3/TRBV12-4
d_call: -
cdr3_aa: CASSLFAEAFF
cdr3_nt: TGTGCCAGCAGTTTATTCGCTGAAGCTTTCTTT

j_call: TRBJ2-1
clone_size: -
cdr3_length: 17
v_call: TRBV24-1
d_call: TRBD2
cdr3_aa: CATKPPPGLAANNEQFF
cdr3_nt: TGTGCCACCAAACCGCCACCCGGGCTAGCGGCCAACAATGAGCAGTTCTTC

j_call: TRBJ1-4
clone_size: -
cdr3_length: 13
v_call: TRBV2
d_call: TRBD1
cdr3_aa: CASSRDSNEKLFF
cdr3_nt: TGTGCCAGCAGTAGGGACAGTAATGAAAAACTGTTTTTT

j_call: TRBJ2-5
clone_size: -
cdr3_length: 15
v_call: TRBV5-1
d_call: TRBD2
cdr3_aa: CASSTSGGSEETQYF
cdr3_nt: TGCGCCAGCAGCACTAGCGGGGGGTCCGAAGAGACCCAGTACTTC

j_call: TRBJ1-3
clone_size: -
cdr3_length: 17
v_call: TRBV5-1
d_call: TRBD1
cdr3_aa: CASSQGTGGPSGNTIYF
cdr3_nt: TGCGCCAGCAGCCAAGGGACAGGGGGCCCCTCTGGAAACACCATATATTTT

j_call: TRBJ1-5
clone_size: -
cdr3_length: 15
v_call: TRBV6-1
d_call: TRBD1
cdr3_aa: CASSEGTGGGQPQHF
cdr3_nt: TGTGCCAGCAGTGAGGGAACAGGGGGAGGACAGCCCCAGCATTTT

j_call: TRBJ1-2
clone_size: -
cdr3_length: 16
v_call: TRBV10-3
d_call: -
cdr3_aa: CAISESPGLANYGYTF
cdr3_nt: TGTGCCATCAGTGAGTCGCCCGGGTTAGCTAACTATGGCTACACCTTC

j_call: TRBJ2-2
clone_size: few
cdr3_length: 15
v_call: TRBV2
d_call: -
cdr3_aa: CASSEALRVAGELFF
cdr3_nt: TGTGCCAGCAGTGAAGCCTTGCGGGTTGCCGGGGAGCTGTTTTTT

j_call: TRBJ2-3
clone_size: -
cdr3_length: 18
v_call: TRBV27
d_call: TRBD2
cdr3_aa: CASSLARTSGGPTDTQYF
cdr3_nt: TGTGCCAGCAGTTTAGCTAGAACTAGCGGGGGGCCCACAGATACGCAGTATTTT

j_call: TRBJ1-4
clone_size: -
cdr3_length: 15
v_call: TRBV2
d_call: -
cdr3_aa: CASSELAGVDEKLFF
cdr3_nt: TGTGCCAGCAGTGAATTGGCGGGTGTGGATGAAAAACTGTTTTTT

j_call: TRBJ2-3
clone_size: -
cdr3_length: 15
v_call: TRBV9
d_call: TRBD2
cdr3_aa: CASSVTGGPVDTQYF
cdr3_nt: TGTGCCAGCAGCGTCACGGGGGGGCCGGTGGATACGCAGTATTTT

j_call: TRBJ1-5
clone_size: -
cdr3_length: 16
v_call: TRBV5-4
d_call: TRBD1
cdr3_aa: CASIQKQGARNQPQHF
cdr3_nt: TGTGCCAGCATTCAGAAACAGGGGGCGCGGAATCAGCCCCAGCATTTT

j_call: TRBJ1-2
clone_size: -
cdr3_length: 14
v_call: TRBV2
d_call: -
cdr3_aa: CASSTTGKVHGYTF
cdr3_nt: TGTGCCAGCAGTACCACAGGGAAGGTTCATGGCTACACCTTC

j_call: TRBJ2-2
clone_size: -
cdr3_length: 14
v_call: TRBV7-3
d_call: -
cdr3_aa: CASRPTANTGELFF
cdr3_nt: TGTGCCAGCAGGCCCACAGCGAACACCGGGGAGCTGTTTTTT

j_call: TRBJ2-1
clone_size: -
cdr3_length: 17
v_call: TRBV28
d_call: TRBD2
cdr3_aa: CASSLYLLAGAYNEQFF
cdr3_nt: TGTGCCAGCAGTTTATACCTCTTAGCGGGGGCATACAATGAGCAGTTCTTC